Below are 3 T cell receptor beta chains sequenced from a single sample in a study of shared clonotypes between healthy human individuals. Clones were read by immunoSEQ multiplex PCR, and TCRdb kept only the in-frame ones, dropping some. The sample includes 740,000 or so clones, 60% to 75% of them seen just once. The sample was memory CD4+ T cells sorted from blood. Noted subset: CD45RA-negative fraction. The receptors originated from a woman aged 25 to 39 in good health.

In this sample, this clone turned up a few times. Other DNA sequences in this specimen translate into the identical CDR3. As DNA, the CDR3 is TGCAGTGCTAGAGGGGACAGGGAAGCTTTCTTT. It is translated as CSARGDREAFF. The chain has TRBV20-1 and TRBJ1-1; TRBD1 matches at 8 bases. Germline-derived CDR1 and CDR2 are DFQATT and SNEGSKA (reference sequence). The J segment lost 8 bases and the V segment lost 1 base, leaving 0 bases of the junction unmatched. The CDR3 sequence is 11 residues long.

Details on this clone: The junction does not match germline at one end; this may be a read error. The gene calls are TRBV7-2 and TRBJ2-5, with 7 bases that match TRBD2. Per germline, CDR1 SGHTA and CDR2 FQGNSA. CDR3 length: 16 residues. CDR3 protein: CASSIALAGVGETQYF. As DNA, the CDR3 is TGTGCCAGCAGCATAGCCCTTGCGGGAGTAGGGGAGACCCAGTACTTC.

This clone was seen a handful of times. The chain's CDR3 is CASSDSGRGETQYF. DNA for the CDR3: TGTGCCAGCAGCGATAGCGGGAGGGGAGAGACCCAGTACTTC. The V and J genes are TRBV5-6 and TRBJ2-5, with 11 nucleotides matching TRBD2. This CDR3 is 14 amino acids long. CDR1 is SGHDT and CDR2 is YYEEEE in the germline V gene. Trimming removed 4 bases from V and 4 bases from J; junction bases left unmatched: 3.